Below are 32 T cell receptor beta chains sequenced from a single sample in a study of immune evolution from preneoplasia to lung adenocarcinoma (dated by TCRdb to the early 2020s). The method behind the library was the immunoSEQ multiplex PCR assay. In its TCRdb copy, this immuneACCESS table keeps in-frame sequences only and misses some clones. Where compared with another copy, unresolved V genes explain less than half of these, and the others have no known cause. This sample holds about 1,600 clones; roughly 21% were observed only once. The top ten hold 9.4% of the sample. The sample consisted of FFPE invasive lung adenocarcinoma tissue. What the cell subset or site label conveys for this sample: frankly invasive lung adenocarcinoma (ADC). The receptors shown here come from a person aged 50-69 years with lung adenocarcinoma.

The table lists this clone with a few counts. The V and J genes are TRBV18 and TRBJ2-7; TRBD2 matches 13 bases. J lost 7 bases, V lost 6 bases, and 9 bases had no gene match. The CDR3 runs to 15 residues. Looked up from germline, CDR1 is KGHSH and CDR2 is LQKENI. The CDR3 DNA is TGTGCCAGCTCCCTAGGACTAGCGGGAGCGGGGGAGCAGTACTTC. Translating it yields CASSLGLAGAGEQYF.

The genes are TRBV29-1 and TRBJ1-1, with a tentative D call TRBD1 (5 bases). The V gene's germline CDR1 is SQVTM and CDR2 ANQGSEA. V dropped 3 bases and J dropped 1 base, with 12 bases sitting between them. The CDR3 length is 14 residues. The CDR3 is CSVDSGGGNTEAFF. For the CDR3, the DNA is TGCAGCGTTGACTCTGGGGGGGGGAACACTGAAGCTTTCTTT.

In DNA form, the CDR3 reads TGTGCCAGCAGCTTATCAGGACCAGCCAATGAGCAGTTCTTC. Its protein product is CASSLSGPANEQFF. The chain has TRBV11-3 and TRBJ2-1; D is unclear. Germline CDR1 is SGHNT and CDR2 is YENEEA. V lost 2 bases and J 6 bases, leaving 11 bases between the germline ends. CDR3 length: 14 residues.

A few counts support this clone. The chain joins TRBV7-2 to TRBJ1-1, with TRBD1 identical over 11 bases. The CDR3 totals 18 residues. V trimming: 5 bases; J trimming: 0 bases; junction bases outside the gene matches: 11. CDR1 and CDR2 from the germline V gene are SGHTA and FQGNSA. The CDR3 nucleotides read TGTGCCAGCAGCCCAAAGTTGGGACAGGGGGTAATGAACACTGAAGCTTTCTTT. This gives the protein CASSPKLGQGVMNTEAFF.

The chain links TRBV27 to TRBJ2-3; D is uncertain. The ends were cut back, 7 bases at V and 2 bases at J, with 4 bases in the middle. This CDR3 contains 11 residues. Germline V gives CDR1 MNHEY, CDR2 SMNVEV (reference sequence). The CDR3 region is CASTDTDTQYF. The CDR3 DNA is TGTGCCAGCACCGACACAGATACGCAGTATTTT.

The genes are TRBV28 and TRBJ1-3, with a weak D call TRBD1 (6 bases). The V end lost 7 bases, the J end lost 2 bases, and 18 bases lay between the germline ends. CDR3 length: 16 residues. Germline values: CDR1 MDHEN, CDR2 SYDVKM. CDR3 in DNA: TGTGCCAGCACCTCGCCGTTGGGGGCTACTGGAAACACCATATATTTT. Translation: CASTSPLGATGNTIYF.

This clone was observed a few times. Other nucleotide sequences in the sample specify the same CDR3. The J gene is TRBJ1-3, the V gene TRBV25-1; D is uncertain. Germline V gene lookup returns CDR1 MGHDK and CDR2 SYGVNS. The CDR3 covers 11 residues. V was trimmed by 7 bases and J by 8 bases, leaving 9 bases between them. The CDR3 nucleotides read TGTGCCAGCACTCCTGGGGACACCATATATTTT. Protein: CASTPGDTIYF.

This clone was seen a handful of times. The genes are TRBV6-4 and TRBJ2-1; D assignment may be TRBD1 or TRBD2 (6 bases each). V was clipped by 0 bases and J by 7 bases, with 10 bases between them. Germline lookup yields CDR1 MRHNA and CDR2 SNTAGT. The CDR3 sequence is 14 residues long. The CDR3 DNA is TGTGCCAGCAGTGACTCTTGGGGGGCGAATGAGCAGTTCTTC. Its translation: CASSDSWGANEQFF.

The V and J genes are TRBV19 and TRBJ2-7; no reliable D call. Trimming shortened V by 1 base and J by 3 bases, and 10 bases separated the two germline ends. The V gene's germline CDR1 is LNHDA and CDR2 SQIVND (reference sequence). CDR3 length: 14 amino acids. In nucleotides, the CDR3 is TGTGCCAGTAGTATAGGAACAGCCTTCTACGAGCAGTACTTC. Residues: CASSIGTAFYEQYF.

This chain links TRBV19 with TRBJ2-3; 13 bases fit TRBD2. The V gene's germline CDR1 is LNHDA and CDR2 SQIVND (reference sequence). There are 16 residues in the CDR3. V dropped 5 bases and J dropped 4; count of bases not matched to a gene: 6. DNA of the CDR3: TGTGCCAGTAGTCCAGGACTAGCGGGAGCAGCAGATACGCAGTATTTT. It is translated as CASSPGLAGAADTQYF.

The chain links TRBV9 to TRBJ2-5; D is possibly TRBD1 or TRBD2 (5 bases each). Germline values: CDR1 SGDLS, CDR2 YYNGEE. CDR3 size: 14 residues. V lost 2 bases and J 2 bases, leaving 10 bases between the germline ends. The CDR3 loop reads CASSVYWGQETQYF. DNA of the CDR3: TGTGCCAGCAGCGTGTATTGGGGGCAAGAGACCCAGTACTTC.

This clone was found a few times. The gene calls are TRBV15 and TRBJ1-4; no clear D. V lost 3 bases and J lost 0, with 8 bases in between. In germline, CDR1 is LNHNV, CDR2 YYDKDF (reference sequence). The CDR3 totals 15 residues. The CDR3 region has the DNA TGTGCCACCAGCAGGGACGGGACAACTAATGAAAAACTGTTTTTT. Amino acids: CATSRDGTTNEKLFF.

The CDR3 DNA reads TGTGCCAGTAGTTTCTCCGGATTCTATGGCTACACCTTC. It is translated as CASSFSGFYGYTF. The gene calls are TRBV19 and TRBJ1-2; no definite D call. Germline CDR1 LNHDA, CDR2 SQIVND (reference sequence). Trimming left V 5 bases short and J 4 bases short, with 11 bases between. This CDR3 region has 13 residues. The variable domain in full, with the rest retrieved from reference TRBV19 and TRBJ1-2, is DGGITQSPKYLFRKEGQNVTLSCEQNLNHDAMYWYRQDPGQGLRLIYYSQIVNDFQKGDIAEGYSVSREKKESFPLTVTSAQKNPTAFYLCASSFSGFYGYTFGSGTRLTVV.

This clone is large. The same CDR3 is also encoded by other DNA sequences in this sample. The chain combines TRBV25-1 with TRBJ2-7, with D maybe TRBD2 (6 bases). The V gene's germline CDR1 is MGHDK and CDR2 SYGVNS. CDR3 length equals 12 residues. V was pared by 3 bases and J by 5 bases, with 8 bases between. The CDR3 sequence is CASSDSGDEQYF. The CDR3 nucleotides read TGTGCCAGCAGTGATTCGGGGGACGAGCAGTACTTC.

This chain connects TRBV25-1 to TRBJ2-1; D ambiguous. The CDR3 length is 12 residues. The germline V gene has CDR1 MGHDK and CDR2 SYGVNS. Trimming left V 5 bases short and J 3 bases short, with 5 bases between. The CDR3 protein is CASSRVYNEQFF. As DNA, the CDR3 is TGTGCCAGCAGTCGGGTCTACAATGAGCAGTTCTTC.

This chain's CDR3 is CASSSGSYEQYF. CDR3 sequence (DNA): TGTGCCAGCAGCAGTGGCTCCTACGAGCAGTACTTC. The chain joins TRBV5-8 to TRBJ2-7; D is unclear. Trimming cost V 4 bases and J 0 bases, with 5 bases left between them. The CDR3 covers 12 residues. Germline V gene sequence: CDR1 SGHTS, CDR2 YDEGEE. Based on the CDR3 plus reference TRBV5-8 and TRBJ2-7, the full variable domain is EAGVTQSPTHLIKTRGQQATLRCSPISGHTSVYWYQQALGLGLQFLLWYDEGEERNRGNFPPRFSGRQFPNYSSELNVNALELEDSALYLCASSSGSYEQYFGPGTRLTVT.

The rearrangement links TRBV5-5 to TRBJ2-1; 8 bases align to TRBD1. CDR1 SGHKS and CDR2 YYEKEE come from the germline V gene (reference sequence). CDR3 length equals 13 residues. Trimming took 4 bases from V and 9 from J; bases not matched to a gene: 6. The CDR3 is CASSGDRGGEQFF. DNA for the CDR3: TGTGCCAGCAGCGGAGACAGGGGCGGTGAGCAGTTCTTC.

This clone was observed a handful of times. The chain links TRBV15 to TRBJ2-1; either TRBD1 or TRBD2 may fit D (5 bases each). This CDR3 region has 14 residues. The ends were cut back, 2 bases at V and 9 bases at J, with 14 bases in the middle. From germline, CDR1 is LNHNV and CDR2 YYDKDF (reference sequence). The DNA for the CDR3 is TGTGCCACCAGCAGACCCAACCTAGGGACTGAGCAGTTCTTC. Protein: CATSRPNLGTEQFF.

On this clone: At one end, the junction sequence differs from germline, possibly due to a read error. The rearrangement joins TRBV7-7 to TRBJ2-7; the D gene is possibly TRBD1 (6 bases). Germline CDR1 and CDR2: SSHAT and FNYEAQ (reference sequence). The CDR3 spans 14 residues. CDR3: CASSLAPDSYEQYF. The CDR3 DNA reads as TGTGCTAGCAGCTTAGCCCCGGACAGCTACGAGCAGTACTTC.

The rearrangement joins TRBV4-2 to TRBJ2-7, with TRBD2 as a possible D gene (5 bases). V lost 0 bases to trimming and J lost 2 bases, with 14 bases between them. The germline gives CDR1 LGHNA, CDR2 YNFKEQ. The CDR3 has 16 residues. This chain's CDR3 is CASSQDWGATAYEQYF. As DNA, the CDR3 is TGTGCCAGCAGCCAAGATTGGGGAGCGACTGCCTACGAGCAGTACTTC.

This clone was recorded a few times. The chain combines TRBV7-2 with TRBJ1-1, with 8 positions matching TRBD1. V dropped 1 base and J dropped 7; count of bases not matched to a gene: 8. Looked up from germline, CDR1 is SGHTA and CDR2 is FQGNSA. The CDR3 extends over 15 amino acids. CDR3 sequence reads: CASSLGGGQGFEAFF. CDR3 nucleotide sequence: TGTGCCAGCAGCTTAGGAGGCGGACAGGGCTTTGAAGCTTTCTTT.

This clone was picked up a small number of times. V is TRBV11-2 and J is TRBJ2-5; D gene uncertain. The germline V gene encodes CDR1 SGHAT and CDR2 FQNNGV. The length of the CDR3 is 12 residues. The V and J ends lost 3 bases and 5 bases respectively, with 7 bases between them. CDR3 sequence (DNA): TGTGCCAGCAGCTTGAGAGTGGAGACCCAGTACTTC. Amino acids: CASSLRVETQYF.

This clone was picked up a small number of times. The chain couples TRBV30 to TRBJ2-1; the match to TRBD2 covers 8 bases. After removal of 2 bases from V and 4 bases from J, the junction contained 4 bases not matched to a gene. This CDR3 has 14 residues. Germline CDR1 reads GTSNPN; CDR2 reads SVGIG (reference sequence). The CDR3 sequence: CAWSNGRGYNEQFF. CDR3 DNA sequence: TGTGCCTGGAGTAACGGGAGGGGGTACAATGAGCAGTTCTTC.

The V call is TRBV14, the J call TRBJ2-2, with 7 bases identical to TRBD1. CDR3 size: 14 residues. Germline CDR1 is SGHDN and CDR2 is FVKESK. The trim removed 2 bases at V and 6 bases at J, leaving 3 bases unmatched. The CDR3 protein is CASSQNRGSGELFF. CDR3 DNA sequence: TGTGCCAGCAGCCAAAACAGGGGCTCCGGGGAGCTGTTTTTT.

This chain joins TRBV5-1 and TRBJ2-5, with a tentative D call TRBD2 (5 bases). The CDR3 has 13 residues. Trimming removed 4 bases from V and 5 bases from J, with 12 bases in between. Germline V gene data show CDR1 as SGHRS and CDR2 as YFSETQ. DNA for the CDR3: TGCGCCAGCAGCCTAGGACTGGGGGAGACCCAGTACTTC. As protein: CASSLGLGETQYF.

J is TRBJ1-3 and V is TRBV5-6; D remains unclear. This CDR3 spans 15 amino acids. Germline-derived CDR1 and CDR2 are SGHDT and YYEEEE. Between the trimmed V and J ends, which lost 3 bases and 10 bases, there was a span of 20 bases. CDR3 sequence: CASSSHVGARITIYF. For the CDR3, the DNA is TGTGCCAGCAGCTCCCACGTTGGTGCCCGAATAACCATATATTTT.

The genes are TRBV19 and TRBJ2-2; 7 bases are a match to TRBD1. The V and J ends lost 6 bases and 4 bases, in that order; junction bases with no gene match: 11. Germline V lookup: CDR1 LNHDA, CDR2 SQIVND (reference sequence). This CDR3 spans 16 amino acids. CDR3: CASRRASGQITGELFF. DNA for the CDR3: TGTGCCAGTAGGAGAGCTTCGGGACAGATCACCGGGGAGCTGTTTTTT.

The gene calls are TRBV2 and TRBJ2-1; D ambiguous. CDR1 and CDR2 from the germline V gene are SNHLY and FYNNEI. The V gene lost 3 bases and the J gene lost 4 bases, with 4 bases spanning the gap. This CDR3 region has 12 residues. The CDR3 reads CASSDVYNEQFF. Here the CDR3 DNA reads TGTGCCAGCAGTGACGTATACAATGAGCAGTTCTTC.

The chain links TRBV30 to TRBJ2-5, with 11 bases lining up with TRBD2. Germline V lookup: CDR1 GTSNPN, CDR2 SVGIG (reference sequence). V was pared by 5 bases and J by 4 bases, with 12 bases of the junction left unmatched. CDR3 size: 16 residues. The CDR3 loop is CAWEGGELAGVETQYF. The CDR3 DNA is TGTGCCTGGGAGGGGGGAGAACTAGCGGGAGTAGAGACCCAGTACTTC.

This clone was counted a few times. This chain uses TRBV29-1 with TRBJ2-3; TRBD2 is a possible D gene (5 bases). The length of the CDR3 is 13 residues. The germline CDR1 and CDR2 sequences are SQVTM and ANQGSEA. Trimming took off 5 bases at V and 0 bases at J, with 9 bases between the two ends. The CDR3 protein is CSVSSGSTDTQYF. CDR3 coding DNA: TGCAGCGTTAGCAGCGGTAGCACAGATACGCAGTATTTT.

This clone showed up just a few times. J is TRBJ2-2 and V is TRBV11-2, with a tentative D call TRBD1 (6 bases). Germline V gives CDR1 SGHAT, CDR2 FQNNGV. This CDR3 comprises 14 residues. Trimming shortened V by 5 bases and J by 4 bases, and 11 bases separated the two germline ends. CDR3 sequence: CASSVDRTTGELFF. As DNA, the CDR3 is TGTGCCAGCAGCGTCGACAGGACCACCGGGGAGCTGTTTTTT. The full variable domain, in which reference TRBV11-2 and TRBJ2-2 provide the parts outside the CDR3, is EAGVAQSPRYKIIEKRQSVAFWCNPISGHATLYWYQQILGQGPKLLIQFQNNGVVDDSQLPKDRFSAERLKGVDSTLKIQPAKLEDSAVYLCASSVDRTTGELFFGEGSRLTVL.

This chain links TRBV19 with TRBJ1-1; no definite D call. Deletions cut 5 bases from V and 5 bases from J, with 12 bases between. The CDR3 runs to 13 residues. The germline V gene encodes CDR1 LNHDA and CDR2 SQIVND (reference sequence). CDR3 sequence reads: CASSPRERTEAFF. The CDR3 nucleotides read TGTGCCAGTAGTCCTCGGGAAAGGACTGAAGCTTTCTTT.